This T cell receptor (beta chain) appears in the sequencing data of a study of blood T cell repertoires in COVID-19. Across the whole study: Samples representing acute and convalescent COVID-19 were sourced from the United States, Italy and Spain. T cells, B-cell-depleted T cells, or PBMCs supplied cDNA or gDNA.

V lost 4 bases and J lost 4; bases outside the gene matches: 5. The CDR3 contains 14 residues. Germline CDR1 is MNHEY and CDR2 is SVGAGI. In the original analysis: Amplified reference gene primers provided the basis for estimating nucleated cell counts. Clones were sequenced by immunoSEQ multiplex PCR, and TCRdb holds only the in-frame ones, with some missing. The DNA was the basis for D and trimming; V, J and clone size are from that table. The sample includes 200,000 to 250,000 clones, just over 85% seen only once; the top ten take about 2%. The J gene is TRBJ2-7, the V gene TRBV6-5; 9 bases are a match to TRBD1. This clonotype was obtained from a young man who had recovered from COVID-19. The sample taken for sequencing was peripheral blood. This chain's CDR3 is CASSSRTGVYEQYF. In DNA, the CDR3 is TGTGCCAGCAGTTCGCGGACAGGGGTATACGAGCAGTACTTC.